These 9 T cell receptor beta chains share one sample of origin, sequenced in a study of blood T cells in healthy people across ages. For the second PCR, which ran for about 6 to 11 cycles, a sample-barcoded 5' primer and a J-beta primer mix were used. Each CDR3 protein is one row after TCRdb ran MiXCR on the 5' RACE reads. The profile covers about 1.6 million distinct CDR3 sequences, with about 35% appearing a single time and over 9% taken by the ten largest. Sequencing was carried out using blood. The receptor source for this set is a woman under 40 in good health.

A few counts support this clonotype. This chain joins TRBV28 and TRBJ1-5; D perhaps matches TRBD1 (5 bases). Between the trimmed V and J ends, which lost 6 bases and 2 bases, there was a span of 11 bases. CDR1 and CDR2 (germline): MDHEN, SYDVKM. The length of the CDR3 is 14 residues. CDR3 sequence reads: CASRLRGGNQPQHF. In nucleotides, the CDR3 is TGTGCCAGCAGGCTAAGGGGTGGCAATCAGCCCCAGCATTTT.

J is TRBJ1-2 and V is TRBV20-1, with D maybe TRBD1 (6 bases). Germline lookup yields CDR1 DFQATT and CDR2 SNEGSKA (reference sequence). The germline V and J ends were trimmed by 7 bases and 4 bases, with 22 bases remaining between them. The CDR3 runs 15 residues. Written as DNA, the CDR3 is TGCAGTGGGGGAGGGGAAAGACAGGCGCTCTATGGCTACACCTTC. This translates into CSGGGERQALYGYTF.

This clonotype was detected only a few times. CDR3: CASSVAQHSYEQYF. DNA of the CDR3: TGTGCCAGCAGCGTAGCACAGCACTCCTACGAGCAGTACTTC. The chain joins TRBV9 to TRBJ2-7; D unresolved. The CDR3 sequence is 14 residues long. The germline V gene has CDR1 SGDLS and CDR2 YYNGEE. Deletions cut 0 bases from V and 0 bases from J, with 7 bases between.

The chain is built from TRBV20-1 and TRBJ2-7; the D is unclear. Germline V lookup: CDR1 DFQATT, CDR2 SNEGSKA (reference sequence). The CDR3 consists of 14 residues. Trimming took off 0 bases at V and 2 bases at J, with 11 bases between the two ends. CDR3 bases: TGCAGTGCTAGAGATACGGCCAGTACCTACGAGCAGTACTTC. It encodes CSARDTASTYEQYF.

V is TRBV20-1 and J is TRBJ2-1; tentatively, D is TRBD2 (6 bases). The germline gives CDR1 DFQATT, CDR2 SNEGSKA (reference sequence). Between the trimmed V and J ends, which lost 1 base and 0 bases, there was a span of 10 bases. CDR3 size: 15 residues. The CDR3 loop reads CSARGGVNSYNEQFF. The DNA of the CDR3 is TGCAGTGCTAGAGGCGGGGTTAACTCCTACAATGAGCAGTTCTTC.

This clonotype was seen a few times. V gene TRBV9 combines with J gene TRBJ2-1; 12 bases are shared with TRBD2. The V gene end was trimmed by 3 bases and the J gene end by 3 bases; junction bases not matched to a gene: 4. CDR3 length: 16 amino acids. Germline lookup yields CDR1 SGDLS and CDR2 YYNGEE. In nucleotides, the CDR3 is TGTGCCAGCAGCGCCAGACTAGCGGGAGACTACAATGAGCAGTTCTTC. This codes for CASSARLAGDYNEQFF. Based on the CDR3 plus reference TRBV9 and TRBJ2-1, the full variable domain is DSGVTQTPKHLITATGQRVTLRCSPRSGDLSVYWYQQSLDQGLQFLIQYYNGEERAKGNILERFSAQQFPDLHSELNLSSLELGDSALYFCASSARLAGDYNEQFFGPGTRLTVL.

J is TRBJ1-2 and V is TRBV2; 7 bases are shared with TRBD1. The CDR3 extends over 13 amino acids. Germline V gene lookup returns CDR1 SNHLY and CDR2 FYNNEI. V was clipped by 2 bases and J by 8 bases; unmatched bases: 5. CDR3 in DNA: TGTGCCAGCAGTGAATGGGACAGCGAGGGCTACACCTTC. This sequence encodes CASSEWDSEGYTF. The full variable domain, in which reference TRBV2 and TRBJ1-2 provide the parts outside the CDR3, is EPEVTQTPSHQVTQMGQEVILRCVPISNHLYFYWYRQILGQKVEFLVSFYNNEISEKSEIFDDQFSVERPDGSNFTLKIRSTKLEDSAMYFCASSEWDSEGYTFGSGTRLTVV.

The genes are TRBV20-1 and TRBJ1-2; tentatively, D is TRBD1 (6 bases). CDR1 is DFQATT, CDR2 SNEGSKA, per germline (reference sequence). V was trimmed by 5 bases and J by 0 bases, leaving 10 bases between them. The length of the CDR3 is 13 residues. The CDR3 DNA reads as TGCAGTGCTGCGGGGGCTACTAACTATGGCTACACCTTC. It is translated as CSAAGATNYGYTF.

This chain joins TRBV7-8 and TRBJ2-7; 8 nucleotides line up with TRBD2. The V gene end was trimmed by 5 bases and the J gene end by 5 bases; junction bases not matched to a gene: 17. CDR3 length equals 17 residues. CDR1 is SGHVS and CDR2 is FQNEAQ in the germline V gene. The CDR3 reads CASSPLILAGGPHEQYF. The CDR3 DNA reads TGTGCCAGCAGCCCCTTGATTCTTGCGGGGGGCCCACACGAGCAGTACTTC.